These T cell receptor beta chains were read from a single sample in a study of blood T cell repertoires in COVID-19. Repertoires were generated with immunoSEQ multiplex PCR, while TCRdb's copy carries only in-frame clones and drops some. The table records under 90,000 clones, approximately 91% of them present only once. Material for sequencing was peripheral blood. The receptor set was obtained from a man between 65 and 85 years old with active or convalescent COVID-19. Each CDR3 is given with its conserved first and last residue. The D gene is left open where the match is weak. Rows give clone size only sometimes, using once, few, many, or a class for an expanded clone.

abundance,j_gene,v_gene,d_gene,CDR3aa,CDR3nt
NA,TRBJ2-3,TRBV5-4,NA,CASSLFSTDTQYF,TGTGCCAGCAGCTTGTTTTCGACAGATACGCAGTATTTT
NA,TRBJ2-3,TRBV18,TRBD1,CASSRAGTGRTDTQYF,TGTGCCAGCTCACGCGCCGGGACAGGGAGAACAGATACGCAGTATTTT
NA,TRBJ1-4,TRBV12-3/TRBV12-4,NA,CASSQGIEKLFF,TGTGCCAGCAGTCAGGGTATCGAAAAACTGTTTTTT
NA,TRBJ1-2,TRBV5-4,NA,CASTYGPTGRNYGYTF,TGTGCCAGCACCTATGGTCCCACAGGGCGAAACTATGGCTACACCTTC
NA,TRBJ2-1,TRBV29-1,NA,CSVDHLGQEGNEQFF,TGCAGCGTTGACCACCTCGGACAGGAGGGCAATGAGCAGTTCTTC
NA,TRBJ1-1,TRBV5-4,NA,CASSLAVNTEAFF,TGTGCCAGCAGCTTGGCAGTGAACACTGAAGCTTTCTTT
NA,TRBJ2-2,TRBV5-4,NA,CASSLPGVETGELFF,TGTGCCAGCAGCTTGCCAGGGGTGGAGACCGGGGAGCTGTTTTTT
NA,TRBJ2-7,TRBV5-5,NA,CASSYLTGQFYEQYF,TGTGCCAGCAGCTACTTGACCGGACAATTCTACGAGCAGTACTTC
once,TRBJ1-4,TRBV19,NA,CASSSPGGSDEKLFF,TGTGCCAGTAGTTCCCCGGGGGGATCCGATGAAAAACTGTTTTTT
NA,TRBJ2-4,TRBV3-1/TRBV3-2,NA,CASSQGLKNIQYF,TGTGCCAGCAGCCAAGGACTAAAAAACATTCAGTACTTC
NA,TRBJ1-2,TRBV2,NA,CASRSTGTGYGYTF,TGTGCCAGCAGAAGCACCGGGACTGGCTATGGCTACACCTTC
NA,TRBJ2-1,TRBV28,NA,CASSLKQGVGNEQFF,TGTGCCAGCAGTTTAAAACAGGGAGTAGGCAATGAGCAGTTCTTC
NA,TRBJ2-3,TRBV2,NA,CASTDVGRTDTQYF,TGTGCCAGCACCGATGTCGGGAGAACTGATACGCAGTATTTT
NA,TRBJ2-7,TRBV6-5,NA,CASSSLGGALNEQYF,TGTGCCAGCAGTTCCCTTGGGGGGGCCCTCAACGAGCAGTACTTC
NA,TRBJ2-5,TRBV6-5,NA,CASTTGEETQYF,TGTGCCAGCACTACGGGAGAGGAGACCCAGTACTTC
NA,TRBJ1-4,TRBV27,TRBD1,CASSPRDRITNEKLFF,TGTGCCAGCAGTCCCCGGGACAGGATAACTAATGAAAAACTGTTTTTT